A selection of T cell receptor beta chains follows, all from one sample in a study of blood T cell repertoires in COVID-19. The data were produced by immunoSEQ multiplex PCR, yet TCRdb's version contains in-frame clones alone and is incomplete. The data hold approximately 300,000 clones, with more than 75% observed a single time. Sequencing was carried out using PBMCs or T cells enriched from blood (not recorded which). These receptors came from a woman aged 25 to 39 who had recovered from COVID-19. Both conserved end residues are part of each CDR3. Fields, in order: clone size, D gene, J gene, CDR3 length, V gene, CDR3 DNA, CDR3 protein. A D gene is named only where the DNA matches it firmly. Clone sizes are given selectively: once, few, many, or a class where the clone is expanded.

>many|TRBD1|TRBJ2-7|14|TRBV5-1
TGCGCCAGCAGCTATACAGGGGAAGGGCGCGAGCAGTACTTC
CASSYTGEGREQYF
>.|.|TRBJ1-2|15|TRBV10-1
TGCGCCAGCAGAGTGACAGGAGACGCCTCCTATGGCTACACCTTC
CASRVTGDASYGYTF
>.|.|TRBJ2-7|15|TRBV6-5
TGTGCCAGCAGTTACCGGGCGGGATTAAACTACGAGCAGTACTTC
CASSYRAGLNYEQYF
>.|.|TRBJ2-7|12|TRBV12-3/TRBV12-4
TGTGCCAGCAGTTTCGGGGGTCTCGAGCAGTACTTC
CASSFGGLEQYF
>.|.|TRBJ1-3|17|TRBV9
TGTGCCAGCAGCGCCAGCGCGGGTTTTGGCTCGGCAAACACCATATATTTT
CASSASAGFGSANTIYF
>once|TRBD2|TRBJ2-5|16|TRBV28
TGTGCCAGCAGCCTAGGGCTAGCGGGGGGGGCGGAGACCCAGTACTTC
CASSLGLAGGAETQYF
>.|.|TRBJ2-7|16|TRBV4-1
TGCGCCAGCAGCCAAGATTGGCCAGGAAGCTCCTACGAGCAGTACTTC
CASSQDWPGSSYEQYF
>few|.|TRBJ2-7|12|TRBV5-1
TGCGCCAGCAGCTTGGACACCTACGAGCAGTACTTC
CASSLDTYEQYF
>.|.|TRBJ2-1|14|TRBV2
TGTGCCAGCCTTGACGGGGGTGGGTCGCGTAGCCGGTTCTTC
CASLDGGGSRSRFF
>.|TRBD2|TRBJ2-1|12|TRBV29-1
TGCAGCGCATTACGGCCGGGGGGAGAGCAGTTCTTC
CSALRPGGEQFF
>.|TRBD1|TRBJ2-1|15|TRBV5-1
TGCGCCAGCAGCGTCGGACAGGGGGCATTCAGTGAGCAGTTCTTC
CASSVGQGAFSEQFF
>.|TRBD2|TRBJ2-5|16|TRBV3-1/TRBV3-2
TGTGCCAGCAGCCCCACCGGGAGCGGGGCTCAAGAGACCCAGTACTTC
CASSPTGSGAQETQYF
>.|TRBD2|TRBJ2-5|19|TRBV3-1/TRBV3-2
TGTGCCAGCAGCCAGCTCGAAAGGACTAGCGGGGGAGCTCGAGAGACCCAGTACTTC
CASSQLERTSGGARETQYF
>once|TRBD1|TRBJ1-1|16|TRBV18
TGTGCCAGCTCACTCGGGACAGGCGGTCTGAACACTGAAGCTTTCTTT
CASSLGTGGLNTEAFF
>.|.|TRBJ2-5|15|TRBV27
TGTGCCAGCAGTAAGACTAAACTCAACCAAGAGACCCAGTACTTC
CASSKTKLNQETQYF
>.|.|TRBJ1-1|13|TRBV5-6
TGTGCCACCACTTTGGGCTCCAACACTGAAGCTTTCTTT
CATTLGSNTEAFF
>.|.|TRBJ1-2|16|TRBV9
TGTGCCAGCAGCGTATTGCCTACTTTTCAGGGCTATGGCTACACCTTC
CASSVLPTFQGYGYTF
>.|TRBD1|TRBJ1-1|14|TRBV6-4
TGTGCCAGCAGTGAACGGACAGGGCGAGGAGACGCTTTCTTT
CASSERTGRGDAFF
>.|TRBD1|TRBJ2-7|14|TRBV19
TGTGCCAGTAGCCACAGGGGATTCATGAACGAGCAGTACTTC
CASSHRGFMNEQYF
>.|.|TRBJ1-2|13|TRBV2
TGTGCCAGCAGGGAGTGGTCGGGGATTGGCTACACCTTC
CASREWSGIGYTF
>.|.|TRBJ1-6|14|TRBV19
TGTGCCAGTACCCCGGGCAGGGTCGCTTCACCCCTCCACTTT
CASTPGRVASPLHF
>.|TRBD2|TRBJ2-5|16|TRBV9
TGTGCCAGCAGCGTACTAGCGGGGGGGCGAGGAGAGACCCAGTACTTC
CASSVLAGGRGETQYF
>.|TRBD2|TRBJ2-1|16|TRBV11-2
TGTGCCAGCAGTTTTAGCGGGGGGTTCACCTACAATGAGCAGTTCTTC
CASSFSGGFTYNEQFF
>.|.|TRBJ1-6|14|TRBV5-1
TGCGCCAGCAGCTTGGACAGGAGTAATTCACCCCTCCACTTT
CASSLDRSNSPLHF
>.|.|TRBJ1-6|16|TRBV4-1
TGCGCCAGCAGCCAAGATCTCGCAGGACCGGGATCACCCCTCCACTTT
CASSQDLAGPGSPLHF
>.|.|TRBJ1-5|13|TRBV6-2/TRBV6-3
TGTGCCAGCAGTCCCCGTGGGAGCCAGCCCCAGCATTTT
CASSPRGSQPQHF
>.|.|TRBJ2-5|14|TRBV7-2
TGTGCCAGCAGCTTGTACAGGACGGGAGAGACCCAGTACTTC
CASSLYRTGETQYF
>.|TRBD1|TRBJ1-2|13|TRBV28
TGTGCCAGCTTCTTGGGACAGGGACGTGGCTACACCTTC
CASFLGQGRGYTF